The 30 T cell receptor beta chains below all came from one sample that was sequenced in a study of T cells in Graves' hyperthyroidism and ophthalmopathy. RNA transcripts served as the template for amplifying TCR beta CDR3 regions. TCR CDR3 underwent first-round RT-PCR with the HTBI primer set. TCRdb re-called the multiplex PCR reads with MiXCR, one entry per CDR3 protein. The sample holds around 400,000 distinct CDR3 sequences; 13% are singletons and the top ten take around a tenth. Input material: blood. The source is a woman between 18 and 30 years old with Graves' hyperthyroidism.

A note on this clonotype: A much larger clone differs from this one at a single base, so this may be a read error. CDR3 in DNA: TGTGCCGGCAGTGAGGGACAGTTTAGCAATCAGCCCCAGCATTTT. Residues: CAGSEGQFSNQPQHF. The J gene is TRBJ1-5, the V gene TRBV28, with TRBD1 matching over 7 bases. The germline V gene has CDR1 MDHEN and CDR2 SYDVKM. The CDR3 runs to 15 residues. Supplemented by reference TRBV28 and TRBJ1-5, the full variable domain reads DVKVTQSSRYLVKRTGEKVFLECVQDMDHENMFWYRQDPGLGLRLIYFSYDVKMKEKGDIPEGYSVSREKKERFSLILESASTNQTSMYLCAGSEGQFSNQPQHFGDGTRLSIL.

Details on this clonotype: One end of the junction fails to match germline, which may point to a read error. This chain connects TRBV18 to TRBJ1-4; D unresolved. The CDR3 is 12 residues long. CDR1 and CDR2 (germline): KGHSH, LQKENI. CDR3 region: CASSSENEKLLF. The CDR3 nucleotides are TGTGCCAGCTCATCCGAGAATGAAAAACTGCTTTTT.

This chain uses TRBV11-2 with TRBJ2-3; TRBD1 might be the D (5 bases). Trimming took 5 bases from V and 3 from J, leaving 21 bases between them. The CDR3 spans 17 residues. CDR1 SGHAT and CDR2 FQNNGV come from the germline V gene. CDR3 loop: CASSLRQSVAITDTQYF. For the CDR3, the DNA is TGTGCCAGCAGCCTCCGACAGAGCGTGGCAATTACAGATACGCAGTATTTT.

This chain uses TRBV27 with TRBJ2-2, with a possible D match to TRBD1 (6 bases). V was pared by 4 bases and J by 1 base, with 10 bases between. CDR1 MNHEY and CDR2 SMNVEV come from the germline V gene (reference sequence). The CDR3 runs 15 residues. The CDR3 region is CASSYETGNTGELFF. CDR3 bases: TGTGCCAGCAGTTATGAGACAGGGAACACCGGGGAGCTGTTTTTT.

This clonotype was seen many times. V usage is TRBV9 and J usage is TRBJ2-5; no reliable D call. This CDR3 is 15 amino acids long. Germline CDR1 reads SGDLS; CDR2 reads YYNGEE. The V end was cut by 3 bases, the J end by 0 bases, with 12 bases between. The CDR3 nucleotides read TGTGCCAGCAGCGCGTCCGGATTGGACCAAGAGACCCAGTACTTC. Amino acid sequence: CASSASGLDQETQYF.

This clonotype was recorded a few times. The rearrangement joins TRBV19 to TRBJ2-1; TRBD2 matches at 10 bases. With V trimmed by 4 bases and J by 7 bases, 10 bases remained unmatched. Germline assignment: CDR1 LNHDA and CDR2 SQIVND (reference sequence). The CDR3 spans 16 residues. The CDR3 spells CASSNLAGEVGNEQFF. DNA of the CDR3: TGTGCCAGTAGTAACCTAGCGGGGGAGGTCGGGAATGAGCAGTTCTTC.

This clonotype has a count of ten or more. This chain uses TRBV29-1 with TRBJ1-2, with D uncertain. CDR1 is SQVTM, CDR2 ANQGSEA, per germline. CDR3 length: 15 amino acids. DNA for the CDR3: TGCACCCCGCCGCCGTACAAGCGACCTAACTATGGCTACACCTTC. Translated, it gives CTPPPYKRPNYGYTF.

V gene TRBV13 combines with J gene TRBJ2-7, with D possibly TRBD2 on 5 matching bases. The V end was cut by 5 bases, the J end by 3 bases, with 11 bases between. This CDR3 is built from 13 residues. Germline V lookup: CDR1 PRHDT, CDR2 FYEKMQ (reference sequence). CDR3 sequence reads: CASSDGRGYEQYF. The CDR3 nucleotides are TGTGCCAGCAGCGATGGACGGGGCTACGAGCAGTACTTC.

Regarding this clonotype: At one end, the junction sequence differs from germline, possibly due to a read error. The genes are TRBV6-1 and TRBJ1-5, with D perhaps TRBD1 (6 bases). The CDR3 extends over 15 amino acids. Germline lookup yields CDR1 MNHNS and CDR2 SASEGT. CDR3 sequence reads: CASRSRGNRNQPEHF. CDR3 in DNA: TGTGCCAGCAGATCTAGGGGGAATCGCAATCAGCCCGAGCATTTT.

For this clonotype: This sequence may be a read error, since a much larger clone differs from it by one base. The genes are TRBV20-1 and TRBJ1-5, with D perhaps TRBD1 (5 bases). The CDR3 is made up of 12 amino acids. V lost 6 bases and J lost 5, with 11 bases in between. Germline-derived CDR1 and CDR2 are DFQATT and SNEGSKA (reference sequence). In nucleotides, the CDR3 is TGCAGTGCCCGGGGCAATGATCAGCCCCAGCATTTT. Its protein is CSARGNDQPQHF.

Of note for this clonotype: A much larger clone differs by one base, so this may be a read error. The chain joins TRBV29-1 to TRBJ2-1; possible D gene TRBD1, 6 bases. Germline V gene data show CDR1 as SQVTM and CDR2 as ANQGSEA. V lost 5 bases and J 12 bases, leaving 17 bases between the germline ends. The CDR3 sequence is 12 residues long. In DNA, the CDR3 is TGCAGCGTTTCGGGCTACAGGGTTGGGCAGTTCTTC. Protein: CSVSGYRVGQFF.

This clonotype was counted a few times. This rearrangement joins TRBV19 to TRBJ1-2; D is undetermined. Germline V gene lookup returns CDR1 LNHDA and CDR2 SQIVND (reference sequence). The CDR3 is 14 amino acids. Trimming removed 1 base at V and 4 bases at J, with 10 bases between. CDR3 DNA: TGTGCCAGTAGTATAGTGCCGGGAGGCTATGGCTACACCTTC. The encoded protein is CASSIVPGGYGYTF.

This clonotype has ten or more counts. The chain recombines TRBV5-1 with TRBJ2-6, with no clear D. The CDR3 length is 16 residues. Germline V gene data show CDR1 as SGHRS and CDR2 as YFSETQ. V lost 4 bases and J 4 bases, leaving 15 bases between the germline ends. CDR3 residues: CASSPSTTLGANVLTF. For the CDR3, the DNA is TGCGCCAGCAGCCCATCTACAACACTGGGGGCCAACGTCCTGACTTTC.

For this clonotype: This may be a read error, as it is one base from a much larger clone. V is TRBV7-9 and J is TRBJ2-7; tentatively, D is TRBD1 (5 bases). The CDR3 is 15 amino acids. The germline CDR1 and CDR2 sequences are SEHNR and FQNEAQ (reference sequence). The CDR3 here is CAGSRSVGRVYEQYF. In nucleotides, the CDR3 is TGTGCCGGCAGCCGAAGTGTGGGCAGGGTCTACGAGCAGTACTTC.

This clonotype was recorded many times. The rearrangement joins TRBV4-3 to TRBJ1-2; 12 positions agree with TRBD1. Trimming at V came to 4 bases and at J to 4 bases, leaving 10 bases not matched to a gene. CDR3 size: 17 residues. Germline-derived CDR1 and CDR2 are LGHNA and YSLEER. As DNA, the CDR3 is TGCGCCAGCAGCCTCGGGACAGGGGGCGACGGTTTCTATGGCTACACCTTC. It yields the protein CASSLGTGGDGFYGYTF.

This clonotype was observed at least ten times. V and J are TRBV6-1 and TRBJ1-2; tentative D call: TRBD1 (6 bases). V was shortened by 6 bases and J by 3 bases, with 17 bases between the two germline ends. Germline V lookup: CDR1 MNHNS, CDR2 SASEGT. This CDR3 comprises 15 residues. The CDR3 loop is CASSPPDRPDYGYTF. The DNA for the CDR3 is TGTGCCAGCAGCCCACCCGACAGGCCCGACTATGGCTACACCTTC.

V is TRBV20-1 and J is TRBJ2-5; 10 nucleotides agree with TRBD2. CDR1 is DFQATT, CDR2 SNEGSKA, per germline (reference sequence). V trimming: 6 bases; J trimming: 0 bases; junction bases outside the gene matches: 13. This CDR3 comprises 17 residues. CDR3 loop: CSAHGLLAGMYQETQYF. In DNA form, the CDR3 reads TGCAGTGCGCACGGACTACTAGCGGGAATGTACCAAGAGACCCAGTACTTC.

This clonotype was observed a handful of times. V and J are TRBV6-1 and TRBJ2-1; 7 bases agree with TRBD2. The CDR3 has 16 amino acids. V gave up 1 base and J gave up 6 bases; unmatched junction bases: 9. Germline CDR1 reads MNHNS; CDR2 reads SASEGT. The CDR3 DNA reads TGTGCCAGCAGTGAAGGGGTAGCGGGTGTCTTCAATGAGCAGTTCTTC. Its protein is CASSEGVAGVFNEQFF.

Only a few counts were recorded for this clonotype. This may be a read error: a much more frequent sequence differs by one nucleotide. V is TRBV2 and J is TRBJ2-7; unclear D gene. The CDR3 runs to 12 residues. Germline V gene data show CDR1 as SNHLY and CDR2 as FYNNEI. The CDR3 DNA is TGTACCAGCAGTGTCGGGCGATACGAGCAGTACTTC. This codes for CTSSVGRYEQYF.

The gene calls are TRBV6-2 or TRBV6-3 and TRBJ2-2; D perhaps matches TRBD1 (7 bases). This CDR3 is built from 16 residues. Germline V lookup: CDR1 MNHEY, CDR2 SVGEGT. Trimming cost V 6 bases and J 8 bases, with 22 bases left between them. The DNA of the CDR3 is TGTGCCAGCAGCCTAGGGGGGCACAGGGGATCGGGGGAGCTGTTTTTT. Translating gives CASSLGGHRGSGELFF.

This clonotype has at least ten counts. The CDR3 sequence: CASSQAPEATYEQYF. CDR3 in DNA: TGTGCCAGCAGCCAAGCCCCAGAGGCCACCTACGAGCAGTACTTC. This sequence joins TRBV3-1 and TRBJ2-7, with D unresolved. Germline V gene lookup returns CDR1 LGHDT and CDR2 YNNKEL (reference sequence). The CDR3 runs to 15 residues. Trimming shortened V by 1 base and J by 2 bases, and 12 bases separated the two germline ends.

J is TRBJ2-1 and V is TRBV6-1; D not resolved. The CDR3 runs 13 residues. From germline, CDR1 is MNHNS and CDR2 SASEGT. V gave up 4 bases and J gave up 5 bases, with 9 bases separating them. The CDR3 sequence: CASSARWDNEQFF. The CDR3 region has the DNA TGTGCCAGCAGTGCCCGCTGGGACAATGAGCAGTTCTTC.

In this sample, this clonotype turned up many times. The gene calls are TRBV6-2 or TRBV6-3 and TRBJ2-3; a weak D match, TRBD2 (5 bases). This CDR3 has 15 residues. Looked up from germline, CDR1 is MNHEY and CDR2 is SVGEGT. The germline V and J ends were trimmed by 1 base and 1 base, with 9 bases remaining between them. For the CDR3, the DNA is TGTGCCAGCAGTTACTACGATAGCGGCACAGATACGCAGTATTTT. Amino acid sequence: CASSYYDSGTDTQYF.

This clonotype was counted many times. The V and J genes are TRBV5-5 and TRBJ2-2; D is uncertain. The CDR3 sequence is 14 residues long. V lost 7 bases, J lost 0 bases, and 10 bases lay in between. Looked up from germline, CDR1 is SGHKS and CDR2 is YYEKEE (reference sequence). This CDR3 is CASRDTTNTGELFF. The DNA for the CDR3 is TGTGCCAGCCGAGATACGACGAACACCGGGGAGCTGTTTTTT.

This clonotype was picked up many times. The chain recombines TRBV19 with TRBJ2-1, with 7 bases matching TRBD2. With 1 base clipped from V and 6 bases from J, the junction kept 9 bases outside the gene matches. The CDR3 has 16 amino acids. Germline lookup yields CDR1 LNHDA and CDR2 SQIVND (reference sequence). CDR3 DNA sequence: TGTGCCAGTAGTATAGTAGGGAGCGGGACCCTCAATGAGCAGTTCTTC. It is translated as CASSIVGSGTLNEQFF. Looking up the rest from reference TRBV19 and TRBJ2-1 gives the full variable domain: DGGITQSPKYLFRKEGQNVTLSCEQNLNHDAMYWYRQDPGQGLRLIYYSQIVNDFQKGDIAEGYSVSREKKESFPLTVTSAQKNPTAFYLCASSIVGSGTLNEQFFGPGTRLTVL.

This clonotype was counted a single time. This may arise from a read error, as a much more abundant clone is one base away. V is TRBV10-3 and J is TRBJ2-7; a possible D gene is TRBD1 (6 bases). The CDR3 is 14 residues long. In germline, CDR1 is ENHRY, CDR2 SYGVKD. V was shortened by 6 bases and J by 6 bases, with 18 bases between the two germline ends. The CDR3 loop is CAIRGAPGALEQYF. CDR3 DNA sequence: TGTGCCATCAGAGGGGCTCCAGGGGCACTCGAGCAGTACTTC.

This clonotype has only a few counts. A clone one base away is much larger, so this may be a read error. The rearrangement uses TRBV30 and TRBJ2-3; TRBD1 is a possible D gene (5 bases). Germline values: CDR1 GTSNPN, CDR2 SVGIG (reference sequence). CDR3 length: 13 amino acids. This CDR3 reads CAWSLDSTGTQYF. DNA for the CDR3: TGTGCCTGGAGCCTGGATTCCACAGGTACGCAGTATTTT.

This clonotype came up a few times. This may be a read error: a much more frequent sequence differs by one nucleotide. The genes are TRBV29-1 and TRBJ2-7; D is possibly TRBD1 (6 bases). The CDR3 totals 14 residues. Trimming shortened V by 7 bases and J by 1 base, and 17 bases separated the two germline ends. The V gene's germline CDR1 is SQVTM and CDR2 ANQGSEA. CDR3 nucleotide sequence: TGCAGCGCGGCACGGACCACAGGGTCCTACGAGCAGTACTTC. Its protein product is CSAARTTGSYEQYF.

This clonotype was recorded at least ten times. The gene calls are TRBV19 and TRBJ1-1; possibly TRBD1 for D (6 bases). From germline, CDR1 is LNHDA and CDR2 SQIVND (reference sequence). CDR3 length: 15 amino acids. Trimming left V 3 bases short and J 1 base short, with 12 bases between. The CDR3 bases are TGTGCCAGTAGTATGGGGGCAGAAGGGAACACTGAAGCTTTCTTT. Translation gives CASSMGAEGNTEAFF. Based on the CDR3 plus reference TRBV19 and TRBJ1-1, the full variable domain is DGGITQSPKYLFRKEGQNVTLSCEQNLNHDAMYWYRQDPGQGLRLIYYSQIVNDFQKGDIAEGYSVSREKKESFPLTVTSAQKNPTAFYLCASSMGAEGNTEAFFGQGTRLTVV.

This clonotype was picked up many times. CDR3 region: CSASERGTGPREKLFF. As DNA, the CDR3 is TGCAGTGCTAGCGAAAGGGGGACAGGGCCTCGTGAAAAACTGTTTTTT. The chain recombines TRBV20-1 with TRBJ1-4; 9 bases are shared with TRBD1. The CDR3 covers 16 residues. CDR1 and CDR2 from the germline V gene are DFQATT and SNEGSKA (reference sequence). With 3 bases clipped from V and 7 bases from J, the junction kept 12 bases outside the gene matches.